What follows are 7 T cell receptor beta chains derived from one specimen sequenced in a study of blood T cell repertoires in COVID-19. TCRdb's copy holds only in-frame clones and misses some; the assay was immunoSEQ multiplex PCR. This sample carries 250,000 to 350,000 clones, approximately 88% of them seen once, and the ten largest clones take roughly 1.5%. The specimen sequenced was peripheral blood. All receptors derive from a human donor with COVID-19, enrolled during active disease. The donor label of this sample is uncertain.

V gene TRBV24-1 combines with J gene TRBJ1-1; no clear D. The CDR3 sequence is 12 residues long. Trimming removed 7 bases at V and 7 bases at J, with 12 bases between. The germline gives CDR1 KGHDR, CDR2 SFDVKD. CDR3 in DNA: TGTGCCACCAGAGCGATGGGAGGTGAAGCTTTCTTT. Translating gives CATRAMGGEAFF.

V gene TRBV10-3 combines with J gene TRBJ1-6; D unclear. The CDR3 runs 15 residues. V lost 3 bases and J lost 5, with 11 bases in between. Germline CDR1 ENHRY, CDR2 SYGVKD. The DNA for the CDR3 is TGTGCCATCAGTGAAGAGGGTTCTAATAATTCACCCCTCCACTTT. It is translated as CAISEEGSNNSPLHF.

V and J are TRBV5-8 and TRBJ1-1; D is possibly TRBD1 (6 bases). Trimming pared 9 bases from V and 0 bases from J, leaving 12 bases between. Germline-derived CDR1 and CDR2 are SGHTS and YDEGEE. The CDR3 has 13 amino acids. CDR3 nucleotide sequence: TGTGCCATAAACCAGGGGTTGAACACTGAAGCTTTCTTT. It codes for CAINQGLNTEAFF.

V is TRBV6-6 and J is TRBJ2-7; D is possibly TRBD1 (5 bases). The CDR3 length is 16 residues. CDR1 and CDR2 (germline): MNHNY, SVGAGI (reference sequence). The V and J ends lost 1 base and 5 bases respectively, with 18 bases between them. In DNA, the CDR3 is TGTGCCAGCAGTTACTATAAACGGCAGGGCGACCACGAGCAGTACTTC. This codes for CASSYYKRQGDHEQYF.

The DNA of the CDR3 is TGTGCCAGCAGCCGACAGGGCGGGGGCACTGAAGCTTTCTTT. Protein: CASSRQGGGTEAFF. The gene calls are TRBV7-8 and TRBJ1-1; TRBD1 matches 7 bases. This CDR3 spans 14 amino acids. The trim removed 5 bases at V and 4 bases at J, leaving 7 bases unmatched. Germline V CDR1 and CDR2: SGHVS, FQNEAQ. Full variable domain (missing parts from reference TRBV7-8 and TRBJ1-1): GAGVSQSPRYKVAKRGQDVALRCDPISGHVSLFWYQQALGQGPEFLTYFQNEAQLDKSGLPSDRFFAERPEGSVSTLKIQRTQQEDSAVYLCASSRQGGGTEAFFGQGTRLTVV.

This clone was recorded a few times. This rearrangement joins TRBV10-3 to TRBJ1-1; D unresolved. There are 15 residues in the CDR3. The germline V gene encodes CDR1 ENHRY and CDR2 SYGVKD. Trimming cost V 1 base and J 5 bases, with 14 bases left between them. CDR3 DNA sequence: TGTGCCATCAGTGAGTATGAGGAGGCGGAAACTGAAGCTTTCTTT. It is translated as CAISEYEEAETEAFF.

The V gene is TRBV9, the J gene TRBJ2-7, with TRBD1 matching 9 bases. The trim removed 1 base at V and 6 bases at J, leaving 5 bases unmatched. The germline V gene has CDR1 SGDLS and CDR2 YYNGEE. The CDR3 sequence is 14 residues long. The DNA for the CDR3 is TGTGCCAGCAGCGTATGGACAGGGGAGGGCGAGCAGTACTTC. Translation gives CASSVWTGEGEQYF. Full variable domain (missing parts from reference TRBV9 and TRBJ2-7): DSGVTQTPKHLITATGQRVTLRCSPRSGDLSVYWYQQSLDQGLQFLIQYYNGEERAKGNILERFSAQQFPDLHSELNLSSLELGDSALYFCASSVWTGEGEQYFGPGTRLTVT.